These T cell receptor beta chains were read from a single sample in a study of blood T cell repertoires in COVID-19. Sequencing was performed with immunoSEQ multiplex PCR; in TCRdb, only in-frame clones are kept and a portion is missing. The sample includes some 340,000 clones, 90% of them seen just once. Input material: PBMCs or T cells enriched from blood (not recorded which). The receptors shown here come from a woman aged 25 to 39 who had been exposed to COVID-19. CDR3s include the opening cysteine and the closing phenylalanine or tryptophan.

CDR3aa: CASSQGRLGGTDTQYF
v_gene: TRBV4-1
j_gene: TRBJ2-3

CDR3aa: CAWSMNTEAFF
v_gene: TRBV30
j_gene: TRBJ1-1

CDR3aa: CSVESYSYGYTF
v_gene: TRBV29-1
j_gene: TRBJ1-2

CDR3aa: CASSPGLAENNEQFF
v_gene: TRBV7-2
j_gene: TRBJ2-1

CDR3aa: CASSLAGRGMSTDTQYF
v_gene: TRBV7-2
j_gene: TRBJ2-3

CDR3aa: CASRDWIGDTEAFF
v_gene: TRBV25-1
j_gene: TRBJ1-1

CDR3aa: CSVRGRGGFLSYTEAFF
v_gene: TRBV29-1
j_gene: TRBJ1-1

CDR3aa: CASSPSTGSSTGELFF
v_gene: TRBV18
j_gene: TRBJ2-2

CDR3aa: CASSQEFRQSSYEQYF
v_gene: TRBV4-2
j_gene: TRBJ2-7

CDR3aa: CASSIRGYEQYF
v_gene: TRBV2
j_gene: TRBJ2-7

CDR3aa: CASSPGQVKHPGGYTF
v_gene: TRBV5-1
j_gene: TRBJ1-2

CDR3aa: CASSFRPPLAGEDTQYF
v_gene: TRBV11-2
j_gene: TRBJ2-3

CDR3aa: CASSPFHGGEETQYF
v_gene: TRBV4-1
j_gene: TRBJ2-5

CDR3aa: CASSLEGAGQPQHF
v_gene: TRBV5-1
j_gene: TRBJ1-5

CDR3aa: CASSQEGWTEAFF
v_gene: TRBV6-5
j_gene: TRBJ1-1

CDR3aa: CASSPIGTGISPLHF
v_gene: TRBV5-6
j_gene: TRBJ1-6

CDR3aa: CASSPGQGHFYEQYF
v_gene: TRBV13
j_gene: TRBJ2-7

CDR3aa: CASSYGTGGWNQPQHF
v_gene: TRBV7-2
j_gene: TRBJ1-5

CDR3aa: CASSVEGQGAQANTIYF
v_gene: TRBV9
j_gene: TRBJ1-3

CDR3aa: CASSFGLAGQETQYF
v_gene: TRBV18
j_gene: TRBJ2-5

CDR3aa: CASSPRTGPNSPLHF
v_gene: TRBV6-5
j_gene: TRBJ1-6

CDR3aa: CASSSQEKLFF
v_gene: TRBV7-9
j_gene: TRBJ1-4

CDR3aa: CASSPGVGGAGDTQYF
v_gene: TRBV3-1/TRBV3-2
j_gene: TRBJ2-3

CDR3aa: CASSVGWGLYGYTF
v_gene: TRBV25-1
j_gene: TRBJ1-2

CDR3aa: CASSLGGTGSQETQYF
v_gene: TRBV5-1
j_gene: TRBJ2-5

CDR3aa: CASRDRQAGGYTF
v_gene: TRBV6-5
j_gene: TRBJ1-2

CDR3aa: CASSLKAGGGEQYF
v_gene: TRBV27
j_gene: TRBJ2-7

CDR3aa: CASSLGGAYTGELFF
v_gene: TRBV3-1/TRBV3-2
j_gene: TRBJ2-2

CDR3aa: CASSLALESLYEQYF
v_gene: TRBV7-2
j_gene: TRBJ2-7

CDR3aa: CASSIPGAQETQYF
v_gene: TRBV21-1
j_gene: TRBJ2-5

CDR3aa: CASSRRDSTYEQYF
v_gene: TRBV21-1
j_gene: TRBJ2-7

CDR3aa: CASSLLFSGTVSGNTIYF
v_gene: TRBV7-2
j_gene: TRBJ1-3

CDR3aa: CASSLDWGPGTGELFF
v_gene: TRBV11-3
j_gene: TRBJ2-2

CDR3aa: CASSIWAALENEKLFF
v_gene: TRBV19
j_gene: TRBJ1-4

CDR3aa: CSASPGVEQFF
v_gene: TRBV20-1
j_gene: TRBJ2-1

CDR3aa: CASIRDRGALYEQYF
v_gene: TRBV10-2
j_gene: TRBJ2-7

CDR3aa: CASSQESGVNNNSPLHF
v_gene: TRBV3-1/TRBV3-2
j_gene: TRBJ1-6

CDR3aa: CASSSGGGVSSNTEAFF
v_gene: TRBV21-1
j_gene: TRBJ1-1

CDR3aa: CASSLDYSEQYF
v_gene: TRBV5-1
j_gene: TRBJ2-7

CDR3aa: CASSLASYNEQFF
v_gene: TRBV5-1
j_gene: TRBJ2-1

CDR3aa: CASSLPGNQPQHF
v_gene: TRBV5-4
j_gene: TRBJ1-5

CDR3aa: CATGDGTTEAFF
v_gene: TRBV5-5
j_gene: TRBJ1-1

CDR3aa: CASSLLAGDAGYTF
v_gene: TRBV28
j_gene: TRBJ1-2

CDR3aa: CASSLEQGTPLHF
v_gene: TRBV11-2
j_gene: TRBJ1-6

CDR3aa: CASSQASGTTFYNEQFF
v_gene: TRBV4-1
j_gene: TRBJ2-1

CDR3aa: CASSQVGRGRSPLHF
v_gene: TRBV4-1
j_gene: TRBJ1-6

CDR3aa: CASTSPGGGRYGYTF
v_gene: TRBV7-9
j_gene: TRBJ1-2

CDR3aa: CASSYNSPIFEGNTIYF
v_gene: TRBV3-1/TRBV3-2
j_gene: TRBJ1-3

CDR3aa: CASRSVVLTNTQYF
v_gene: TRBV10-1
j_gene: TRBJ2-3

CDR3aa: CASSLNGVSNSPLHF
v_gene: TRBV19
j_gene: TRBJ1-6

CDR3aa: CASAQGSGNTIYF
v_gene: TRBV18
j_gene: TRBJ1-3

CDR3aa: CASSILRGIDYGYTF
v_gene: TRBV19
j_gene: TRBJ1-2

CDR3aa: CASSLGGRTEAFF
v_gene: TRBV12-3/TRBV12-4
j_gene: TRBJ1-1

CDR3aa: CASKKTGTYGYTF
v_gene: TRBV4-1
j_gene: TRBJ1-2

CDR3aa: CASSPTGTETQYF
v_gene: TRBV18
j_gene: TRBJ2-5

CDR3aa: CASRAGQSSIIPQHF
v_gene: TRBV2
j_gene: TRBJ1-5